The T cell receptor beta chain described here comes from a study of beta chain features in type 1 diabetes. Background on the study: Examined across all samples were about 110,000,000 sorted cells.

The investigators reverse transcribed all of the isolated RNA, so they sequenced expressed TCRB transcripts. TCRdb's copy holds only in-frame clones and misses some; the assay was immunoSEQ multiplex PCR. Here the sample spans 450,000 or so clones, 11% being singletons. Blood was collected once per donor into heparin, averaging about 116 mL. Findings of the study overall: Patients showed naive, central memory and Treg TCRB repertoires that appeared more similar than those of healthy donors. Possible PCR preference for shorter templates applied equally to patients and controls.

This clone was detected only a few times. The antigen remains undetermined. In germline, CDR1 is LNHNV, CDR2 YYDKDF (reference sequence). V gave up 0 bases and J gave up 11 bases, with 13 bases separating them. The CDR3 is 13 amino acids. The receptor was isolated from a woman under 30 in good health. J is TRBJ1-1 and V is TRBV15, with D maybe TRBD1 (5 bases). The sample comprised naive CD4+ T cells from blood. The DNA for the CDR3 is TGTGCCACCAGCAGAGATTCACACAGGTTGGCTTTCTTT. Protein sequence: CATSRDSHRLAFF.